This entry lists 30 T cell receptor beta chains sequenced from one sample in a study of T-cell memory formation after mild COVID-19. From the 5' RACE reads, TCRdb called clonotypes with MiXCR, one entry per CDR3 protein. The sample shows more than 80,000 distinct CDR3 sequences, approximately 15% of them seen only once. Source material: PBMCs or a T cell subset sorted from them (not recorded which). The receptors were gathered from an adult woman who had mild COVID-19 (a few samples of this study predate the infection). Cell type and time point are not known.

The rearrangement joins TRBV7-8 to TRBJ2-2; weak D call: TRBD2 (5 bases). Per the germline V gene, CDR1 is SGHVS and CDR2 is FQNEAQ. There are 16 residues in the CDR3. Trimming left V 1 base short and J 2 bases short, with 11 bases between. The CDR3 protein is CASSLETLDNTGELFF. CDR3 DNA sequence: TGTGCCAGCAGCTTAGAGACACTAGACAACACCGGGGAGCTGTTTTTT. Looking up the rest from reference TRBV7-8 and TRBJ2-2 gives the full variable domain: GAGVSQSPRYKVAKRGQDVALRCDPISGHVSLFWYQQALGQGPEFLTYFQNEAQLDKSGLPSDRFFAERPEGSVSTLKIQRTQQEDSAVYLCASSLETLDNTGELFFGEGSRLTVL.

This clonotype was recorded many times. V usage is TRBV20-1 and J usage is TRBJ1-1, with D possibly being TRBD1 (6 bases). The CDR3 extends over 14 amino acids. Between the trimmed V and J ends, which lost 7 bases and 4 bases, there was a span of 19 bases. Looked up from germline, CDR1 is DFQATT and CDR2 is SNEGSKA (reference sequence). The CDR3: CSVQGLTAGTEAFF. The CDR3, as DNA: TGCAGTGTTCAGGGGTTGACGGCGGGCACTGAAGCTTTCTTT.

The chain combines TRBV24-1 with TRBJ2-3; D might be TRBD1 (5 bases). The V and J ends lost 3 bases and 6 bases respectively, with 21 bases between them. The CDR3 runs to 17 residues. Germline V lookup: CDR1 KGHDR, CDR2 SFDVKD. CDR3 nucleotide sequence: TGTGCCACCAGTGATCCACCGTGGGGCACGGGTAGTGATACGCAGTATTTT. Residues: CATSDPPWGTGSDTQYF.

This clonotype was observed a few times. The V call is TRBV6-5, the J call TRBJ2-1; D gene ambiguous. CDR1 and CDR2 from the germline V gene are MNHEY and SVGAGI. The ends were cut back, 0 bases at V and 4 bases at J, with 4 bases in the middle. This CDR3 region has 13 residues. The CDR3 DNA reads TGTGCCAGCAGTTACTCGATTTACAATGAGCAGTTCTTC. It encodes CASSYSIYNEQFF.

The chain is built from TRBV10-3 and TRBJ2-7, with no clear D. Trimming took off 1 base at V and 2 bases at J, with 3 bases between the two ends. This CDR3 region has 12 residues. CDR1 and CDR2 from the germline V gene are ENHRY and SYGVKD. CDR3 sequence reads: CAISEFTYEQYF. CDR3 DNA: TGTGCCATCAGTGAGTTCACCTACGAGCAGTACTTC.

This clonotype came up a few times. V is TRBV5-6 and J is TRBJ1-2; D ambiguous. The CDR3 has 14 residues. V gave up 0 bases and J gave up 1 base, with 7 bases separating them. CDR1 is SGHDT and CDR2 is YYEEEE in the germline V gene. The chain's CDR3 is CASSLGQSNYGYTF. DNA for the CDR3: TGTGCCAGCAGCTTGGGGCAGAGTAACTATGGCTACACCTTC.

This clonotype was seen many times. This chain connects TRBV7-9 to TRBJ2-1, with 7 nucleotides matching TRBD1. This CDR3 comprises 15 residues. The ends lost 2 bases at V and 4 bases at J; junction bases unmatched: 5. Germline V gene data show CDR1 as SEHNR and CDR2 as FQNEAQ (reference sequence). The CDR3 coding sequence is TGTGCCAGCAGCTTAAAAAGGGGGCTGTACAATGAGCAGTTCTTC. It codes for CASSLKRGLYNEQFF.

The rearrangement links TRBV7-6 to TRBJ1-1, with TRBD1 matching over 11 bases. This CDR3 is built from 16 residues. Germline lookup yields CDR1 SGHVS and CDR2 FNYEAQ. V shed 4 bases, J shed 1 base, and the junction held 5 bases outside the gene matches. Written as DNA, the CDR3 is TGTGCCAGCAGCTCCTTAGGACAGGGGGCGAACACTGAAGCTTTCTTT. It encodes CASSSLGQGANTEAFF.

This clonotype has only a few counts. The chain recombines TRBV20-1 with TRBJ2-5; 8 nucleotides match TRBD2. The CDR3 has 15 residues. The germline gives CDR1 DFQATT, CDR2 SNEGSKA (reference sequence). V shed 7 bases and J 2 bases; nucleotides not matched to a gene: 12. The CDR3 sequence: CSGLLREGGQETQYF. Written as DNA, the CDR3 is TGCAGTGGCCTCCTCCGGGAGGGGGGGCAAGAGACCCAGTACTTC.

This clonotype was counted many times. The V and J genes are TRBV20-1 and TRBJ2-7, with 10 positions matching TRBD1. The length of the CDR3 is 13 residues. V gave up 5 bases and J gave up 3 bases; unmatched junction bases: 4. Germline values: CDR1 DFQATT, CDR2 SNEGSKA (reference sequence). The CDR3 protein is CSAPGTGVYEQYF. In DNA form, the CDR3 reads TGCAGTGCTCCCGGGACAGGGGTCTACGAGCAGTACTTC.

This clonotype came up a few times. For the CDR3, the DNA is TGCAGCGTTGAAGATCCGGTACTGACTTTCTATGGCTACACCTTC. Protein sequence: CSVEDPVLTFYGYTF. The chain recombines TRBV29-1 with TRBJ1-2; D gene ambiguous. Per the germline V gene, CDR1 is SQVTM and CDR2 is ANQGSEA. V shed 0 bases and J shed 4 bases, with 15 bases lying between them. The CDR3 covers 15 residues.

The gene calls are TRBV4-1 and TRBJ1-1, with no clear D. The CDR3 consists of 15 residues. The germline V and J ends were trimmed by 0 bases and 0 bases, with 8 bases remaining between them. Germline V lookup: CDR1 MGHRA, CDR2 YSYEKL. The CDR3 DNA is TGCGCCAGCAGCCAAGATCCTAGGGTGAACACTGAAGCTTTCTTT. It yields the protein CASSQDPRVNTEAFF.

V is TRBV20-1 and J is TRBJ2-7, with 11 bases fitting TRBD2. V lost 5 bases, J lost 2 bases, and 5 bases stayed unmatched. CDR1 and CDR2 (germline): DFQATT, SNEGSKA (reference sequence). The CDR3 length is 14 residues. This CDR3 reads CSAQTSGETYEQYF. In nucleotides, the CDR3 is TGCAGTGCTCAGACTAGCGGGGAGACCTACGAGCAGTACTTC.

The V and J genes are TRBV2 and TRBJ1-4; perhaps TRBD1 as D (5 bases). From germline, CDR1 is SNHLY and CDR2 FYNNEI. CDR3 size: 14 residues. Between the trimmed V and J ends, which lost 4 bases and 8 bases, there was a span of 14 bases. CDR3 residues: CASSVDRGLEKLFF. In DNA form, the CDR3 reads TGTGCCAGCAGTGTCGATCGGGGACTAGAAAAACTGTTTTTT.

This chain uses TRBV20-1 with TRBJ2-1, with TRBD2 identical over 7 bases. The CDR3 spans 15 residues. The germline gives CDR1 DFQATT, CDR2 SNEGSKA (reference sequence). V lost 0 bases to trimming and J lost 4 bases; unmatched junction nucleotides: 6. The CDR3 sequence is CSAREAGREYNEQFF. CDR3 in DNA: TGCAGTGCTAGAGAGGCCGGGCGGGAGTACAATGAGCAGTTCTTC.

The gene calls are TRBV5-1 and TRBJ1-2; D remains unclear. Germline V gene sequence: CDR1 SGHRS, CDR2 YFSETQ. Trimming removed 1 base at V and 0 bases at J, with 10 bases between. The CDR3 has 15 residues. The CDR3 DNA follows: TGCGCCAGCAGCTTGAACTCCTTAGCTAACTATGGCTACACCTTC. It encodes CASSLNSLANYGYTF. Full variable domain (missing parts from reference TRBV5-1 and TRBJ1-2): KAGVTQTPRYLIKTRGQQVTLSCSPISGHRSVSWYQQTPGQGLQFLFEYFSETQRNKGNFPGRFSGRQFSNSRSEMNVSTLELGDSALYLCASSLNSLANYGYTFGSGTRLTVV.

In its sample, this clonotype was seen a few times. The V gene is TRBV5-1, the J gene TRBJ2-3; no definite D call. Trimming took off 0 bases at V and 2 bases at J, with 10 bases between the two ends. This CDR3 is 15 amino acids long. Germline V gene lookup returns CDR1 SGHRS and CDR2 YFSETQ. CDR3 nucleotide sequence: TGCGCCAGCAGCTTGGACCCTGGTCTCACAGATACGCAGTATTTT. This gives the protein CASSLDPGLTDTQYF.

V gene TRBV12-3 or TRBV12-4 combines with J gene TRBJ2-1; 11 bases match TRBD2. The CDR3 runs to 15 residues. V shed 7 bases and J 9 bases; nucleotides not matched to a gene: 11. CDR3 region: CASTPALAGGIEQFF. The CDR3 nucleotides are TGTGCCAGCACCCCGGCGCTAGCGGGAGGTATTGAGCAGTTCTTC.

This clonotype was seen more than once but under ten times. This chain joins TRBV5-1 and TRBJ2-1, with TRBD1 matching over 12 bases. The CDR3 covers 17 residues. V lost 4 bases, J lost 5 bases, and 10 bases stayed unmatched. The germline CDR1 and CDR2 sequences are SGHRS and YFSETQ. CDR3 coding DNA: TGCGCCAGCAGCCTCGGGACAGGGGGCAGCCTTGACAATGAGCAGTTCTTC. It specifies CASSLGTGGSLDNEQFF.

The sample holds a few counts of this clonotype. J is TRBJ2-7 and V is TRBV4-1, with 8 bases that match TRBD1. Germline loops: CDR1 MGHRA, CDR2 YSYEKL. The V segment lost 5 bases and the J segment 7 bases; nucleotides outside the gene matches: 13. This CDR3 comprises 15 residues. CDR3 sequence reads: CASSERQGRLEEQYF. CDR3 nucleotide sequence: TGCGCCAGCAGCGAGCGACAGGGGCGGTTAGAAGAGCAGTACTTC.

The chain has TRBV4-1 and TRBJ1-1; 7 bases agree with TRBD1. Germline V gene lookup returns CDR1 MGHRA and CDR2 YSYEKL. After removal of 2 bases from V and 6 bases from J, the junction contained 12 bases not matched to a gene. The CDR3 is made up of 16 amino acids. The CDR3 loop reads CASSQNLIQGVSEAFF. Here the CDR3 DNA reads TGCGCCAGCAGCCAAAATCTAATTCAGGGGGTATCTGAAGCTTTCTTT.

The CDR3 reads CASGGRLSSYEQYF. In DNA form, the CDR3 reads TGTGCCAGCGGGGGGCGACTATCCTCCTACGAGCAGTACTTC. V usage is TRBV27 and J usage is TRBJ2-7; D is possibly TRBD1 or TRBD2 (6 bases each). The ends were cut back, 8 bases at V and 0 bases at J, with 14 bases in the middle. CDR1 is MNHEY, CDR2 SMNVEV, per germline (reference sequence). The CDR3 covers 14 residues.

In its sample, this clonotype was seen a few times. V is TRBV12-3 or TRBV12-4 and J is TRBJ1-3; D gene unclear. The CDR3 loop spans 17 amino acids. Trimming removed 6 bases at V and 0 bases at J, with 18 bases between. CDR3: CASSHSWTATSGNTIYF. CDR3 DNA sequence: TGTGCCAGCAGCCACAGTTGGACGGCCACCTCTGGAAACACCATATATTTT.

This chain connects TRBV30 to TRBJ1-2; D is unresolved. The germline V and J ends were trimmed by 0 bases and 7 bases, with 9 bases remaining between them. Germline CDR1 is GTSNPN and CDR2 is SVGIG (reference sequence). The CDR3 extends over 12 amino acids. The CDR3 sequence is CAWSVGAGGYTF. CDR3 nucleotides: TGTGCCTGGAGTGTAGGTGCAGGTGGCTACACCTTC.

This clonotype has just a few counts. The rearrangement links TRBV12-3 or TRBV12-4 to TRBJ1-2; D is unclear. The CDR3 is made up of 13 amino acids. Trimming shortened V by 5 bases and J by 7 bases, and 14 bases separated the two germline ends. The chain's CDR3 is CASSPPEQSGYTF. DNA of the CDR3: TGTGCCAGCAGTCCGCCGGAGCAGAGTGGCTACACCTTC.

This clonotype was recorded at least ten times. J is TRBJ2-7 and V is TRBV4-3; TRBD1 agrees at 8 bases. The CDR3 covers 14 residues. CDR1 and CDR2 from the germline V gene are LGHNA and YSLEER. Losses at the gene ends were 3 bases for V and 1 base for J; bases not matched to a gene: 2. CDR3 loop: CASSHGQGSYEQYF. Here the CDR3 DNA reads TGCGCCAGCAGCCACGGACAGGGATCCTACGAGCAGTACTTC.

CDR3 sequence: CASVSDSYNEQFF. The DNA for the CDR3 is TGTGCCAGCGTTTCGGACTCCTACAATGAGCAGTTCTTC. The J gene is TRBJ2-1, the V gene TRBV12-3 or TRBV12-4; D is uncertain. This CDR3 spans 13 amino acids. Trimming shortened V by 8 bases and J by 0 bases, and 8 bases separated the two germline ends.

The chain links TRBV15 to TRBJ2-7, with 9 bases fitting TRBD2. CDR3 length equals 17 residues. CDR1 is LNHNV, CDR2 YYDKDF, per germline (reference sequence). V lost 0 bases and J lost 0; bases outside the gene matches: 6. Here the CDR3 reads CATSRDQGSGSSYEQYF. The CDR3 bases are TGTGCCACCAGCAGAGATCAGGGTAGCGGGAGCTCCTACGAGCAGTACTTC.

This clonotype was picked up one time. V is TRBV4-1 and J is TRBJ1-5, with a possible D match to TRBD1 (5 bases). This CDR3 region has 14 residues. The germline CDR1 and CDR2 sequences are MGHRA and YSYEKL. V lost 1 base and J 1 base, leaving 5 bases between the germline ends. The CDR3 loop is CASSQGQSNQPQHF. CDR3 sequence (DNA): TGCGCCAGCAGCCAAGGACAGAGCAATCAGCCCCAGCATTTT.

Here the CDR3 reads CASSQPPGAGTSRNEQFF. CDR3 sequence (DNA): TGCGCCAGCAGCCAACCACCTGGGGCCGGGACTAGCAGGAATGAGCAGTTCTTC. The chain uses TRBV4-1 and TRBJ2-1; 9 bases are shared with TRBD2. CDR1 is MGHRA and CDR2 is YSYEKL in the germline V gene. V trimming: 2 bases; J trimming: 7 bases; junction bases outside the gene matches: 15. This CDR3 region has 18 residues.